This T cell receptor (beta chain) was profiled in a study of CDR3 diversity in severe acne. This clonotype was seen repeatedly, ten times or more. TCRdb reprocessed the PCR reads via MiXCR and lists one record per CDR3 protein. The sample carries fewer than 90,000 distinct CDR3 sequences, under 65% recorded once. The TCR sequence derives from a male donor in good health, without acne. Sequencing was performed on blood.

The CDR3 sequence: CATSHSIPSGETQYF. The CDR3, as DNA: TGTGCCACCAGCCACAGCATTCCCAGCGGGGAGACCCAGTACTTC. This rearrangement joins TRBV24-1 to TRBJ2-5, with D possibly matching TRBD2 (6 bases). This CDR3 is built from 15 residues. In germline, CDR1 is KGHDR, CDR2 SFDVKD. Trimming cost V 7 bases and J 5 bases, with 19 bases left between them.